The 29 T cell receptor beta chains presented below share a single source sample, sequenced in a study of blood T cell repertoires in COVID-19. Clones were sequenced by immunoSEQ multiplex PCR, and TCRdb holds only the in-frame ones, with some missing. The repertoire holds roughly 250,000 clones, with roughly 87% as singletons. Sequenced sample: PBMCs or T cells enriched from blood (not recorded which). The receptors shown here come from a woman in her 30s with acute COVID-19.

There are a few counts of this clone. This chain links TRBV20-1 with TRBJ1-2; no clear D gene. Trimming cost V 7 bases and J 2 bases, with 8 bases left between them. The CDR3 length is 11 residues. CDR1 DFQATT and CDR2 SNEGSKA come from the germline V gene (reference sequence). The CDR3, as DNA: TGCAGTGGCGGGGAAAACTATGGCTACACCTTC. Amino acid sequence: CSGGENYGYTF.

V and J are TRBV3-1 (or the pseudogene TRBV3-2) and TRBJ1-2, with TRBD1 identical over 7 bases. After removal of 3 bases from V and 6 bases from J, the junction contained 7 bases not matched to a gene. Germline-derived CDR1 and CDR2 are LGHDT and YNNKEL (reference sequence). This CDR3 region has 14 residues. The CDR3 here is CASSHRDSPHGYTF. For the CDR3, the DNA is TGTGCCAGCAGCCATCGGGACAGCCCTCATGGCTACACCTTC.

The V gene is TRBV10-3, the J gene TRBJ1-2; 7 nucleotides match TRBD1. Germline V gene lookup returns CDR1 ENHRY and CDR2 SYGVKD. V lost 2 bases to trimming and J lost 4 bases; unmatched junction nucleotides: 7. This CDR3 is 15 amino acids long. CDR3 nucleotides: TGTGCCATCAGTGAGCCCGAGGGGGCAGGCTATGGCTACACCTTC. This translates into CAISEPEGAGYGYTF.

The rearrangement links TRBV5-1 to TRBJ1-5, with D possibly being TRBD1 (6 bases). Germline V CDR1 and CDR2: SGHRS, YFSETQ. The ends were cut back, 2 bases at V and 6 bases at J, with 12 bases in the middle. The CDR3 is 14 residues long. In nucleotides, the CDR3 is TGCGCCAGCAGCTTTTGGGGGGGCACTCAGCCCCAGCATTTT. This encodes CASSFWGGTQPQHF.

The V call is TRBV19, the J call TRBJ1-6; D may be TRBD1 (6 bases). V lost 6 bases, J lost 6 bases, and 18 bases lay in between. Germline CDR1 reads LNHDA; CDR2 reads SQIVND (reference sequence). This CDR3 has 16 amino acids. In nucleotides, the CDR3 is TGTGCCAGTAGACCCCCGGGCGAAGGGGGTAATTCACCCCTCCACTTT. The encoded protein is CASRPPGEGGNSPLHF.

The rearrangement uses TRBV10-1 and TRBJ1-5, with 9 bases identical to TRBD1. Per germline, CDR1 WNHNN and CDR2 SYGVQD (reference sequence). This CDR3 is 13 amino acids long. Trimming cost V 11 bases and J 7 bases; bases outside gene matches: 9. CDR3 coding DNA: TGCGCCGGTCCCGGGACAGGGACCCAGCCCCAGCATTTT. Amino acids: CAGPGTGTQPQHF.

V is TRBV2 and J is TRBJ1-5, with TRBD1 identical over 9 bases. The V segment lost 6 bases and the J segment 5 bases; nucleotides outside the gene matches: 5. Germline CDR1 is SNHLY and CDR2 is FYNNEI. This CDR3 spans 14 amino acids. CDR3: CASRPQGAYQPQHF. DNA for the CDR3: TGTGCCAGCAGGCCACAGGGGGCTTATCAGCCCCAGCATTTT.

This chain joins TRBV12-5 and TRBJ2-7; 11 nucleotides agree with TRBD1. Germline V CDR1 and CDR2: LGHNT, FRNRAP. V lost 3 bases, J lost 1 base, and 2 bases stayed unmatched. The CDR3 consists of 15 residues. The CDR3 sequence is CASGFRDRGSYEQYF. In DNA, the CDR3 is TGTGCTAGTGGTTTCCGGGACAGGGGGTCCTACGAGCAGTACTTC.

The chain combines TRBV15 with TRBJ2-2; D perhaps matches TRBD2 (6 bases). The ends were cut back, 8 bases at V and 7 bases at J, with 20 bases in the middle. CDR3 length: 15 residues. Germline CDR1 is LNHNV and CDR2 is YYDKDF (reference sequence). CDR3 bases: TGTGCCACCTCGAAGGGGACTCTCACGAGCGGGGAGCTGTTTTTT. As protein: CATSKGTLTSGELFF.

J is TRBJ2-1 and V is TRBV19, with 11 bases that match TRBD2. From germline, CDR1 is LNHDA and CDR2 SQIVND (reference sequence). The CDR3 loop spans 18 amino acids. Unmatched junction bases numbered 9, after V lost 5 bases and J lost 0 bases. The CDR3: CASSSTSGGISSYNEQFF. The DNA for the CDR3 is TGTGCCAGTAGTTCTACTAGCGGGGGAATAAGCTCCTACAATGAGCAGTTCTTC.

The chain carries TRBV12-3 or TRBV12-4 and TRBJ2-2; D gene uncertain. V was trimmed by 5 bases and J by 7 bases, leaving 8 bases between them. This CDR3 is built from 12 residues. The CDR3 sequence: CASSKSHGELFF. CDR3 sequence (DNA): TGTGCCAGCAGTAAAAGCCACGGGGAGCTGTTTTTT.

The rearrangement uses TRBV7-9 and TRBJ1-3, with TRBD1 matching over 9 bases. V lost 5 bases and J lost 3; bases outside the gene matches: 11. The CDR3 is made up of 17 amino acids. Germline loops: CDR1 SEHNR, CDR2 FQNEAQ (reference sequence). In nucleotides, the CDR3 is TGTGCCAGCAGCCCTACTACAGGGGGCGGACTTGGAAACACCATATATTTT. It specifies CASSPTTGGGLGNTIYF.

Written as DNA, the CDR3 is TGTGCCATCAGTGAGTTGGGGGGGACTGAAGCTTTCTTT. Translation gives CAISELGGTEAFF. The chain joins TRBV10-3 to TRBJ1-1; a weak D match, TRBD1 (5 bases). Germline V CDR1 and CDR2: ENHRY, SYGVKD. Trimming cost V 1 base and J 5 bases, with 8 bases left between them. The CDR3 sequence is 13 residues long.

This chain joins TRBV5-1 and TRBJ2-5, with D possibly matching TRBD2 (6 bases). There are 13 residues in the CDR3. Germline V lookup: CDR1 SGHRS, CDR2 YFSETQ. V was pared by 0 bases and J by 3 bases, with 6 bases between. CDR3 sequence (DNA): TGCGCCAGCAGCTTGGCTAGCGAAGAGACCCAGTACTTC. Translation: CASSLASEETQYF.

The V and J genes are TRBV18 and TRBJ1-1; the D gene is possibly TRBD1 (5 bases). Germline V gene lookup returns CDR1 KGHSH and CDR2 LQKENI. The CDR3 consists of 16 residues. Trimming removed 0 bases from V and 3 bases from J, with 14 bases in between. This CDR3 reads CASSPPNRWGDTEAFF. CDR3 nucleotide sequence: TGTGCCAGCTCACCACCGAACAGGTGGGGGGACACTGAAGCTTTCTTT.

The V call is TRBV5-5, the J call TRBJ2-7; the match to TRBD2 covers 7 bases. This CDR3 comprises 14 residues. With 0 bases clipped from V and 4 bases from J, the junction kept 4 bases outside the gene matches. Germline CDR1 SGHKS, CDR2 YYEKEE (reference sequence). The CDR3 spells CASSLVTSAYEQYF. The CDR3 nucleotides read TGTGCCAGCAGCTTGGTCACTAGCGCGTACGAGCAGTACTTC.

V is TRBV14 and J is TRBJ1-3; unclear D gene. The CDR3 contains 17 residues. Trimming cost V 5 bases and J 11 bases, with 28 bases left between them. Germline V gene sequence: CDR1 SGHDN, CDR2 FVKESK. In DNA form, the CDR3 reads TGTGCCAGCAGCGAAGCAGGAAAACAGTACCACGGAAGCCCCATATATTTT. Amino acid sequence: CASSEAGKQYHGSPIYF.

This clone showed up just once. The rearrangement uses TRBV6-5 and TRBJ1-5, with a possible D match to TRBD1 (5 bases). The germline V gene encodes CDR1 MNHEY and CDR2 SVGAGI. The CDR3 has 14 residues. V was shortened by 5 bases and J by 7 bases, with 15 bases between the two germline ends. CDR3 bases: TGTGCCAGCAGTCCCCAGAGCACAGGCCAGCCCCAGCATTTT. Encoded protein: CASSPQSTGQPQHF.

The chain has TRBV6-5 and TRBJ1-1; D may be TRBD1 (5 bases). Trimming took 7 bases from V and 8 from J, leaving 17 bases between them. The CDR3 runs 13 residues. Germline V gene lookup returns CDR1 MNHEY and CDR2 SVGAGI. CDR3 coding DNA: TGTGCCAGCACGGCCCTGGAGGGGCTCGAAGCTTTCTTT. It codes for CASTALEGLEAFF.

This clone has just one count. The chain has TRBV10-3 and TRBJ1-4, with 8 bases fitting TRBD1. Trimming at V came to 6 bases and at J to 6 bases, leaving 3 bases not matched to a gene. Germline V gives CDR1 ENHRY, CDR2 SYGVKD. This CDR3 region has 13 residues. CDR3 in amino acids: CAIREDRDEKLFF. The CDR3 region has the DNA TGTGCCATCAGAGAGGACAGGGATGAAAAACTGTTTTTT.

The chain joins TRBV18 to TRBJ2-7; no clear D gene. Germline-derived CDR1 and CDR2 are KGHSH and LQKENI. The CDR3 extends over 14 amino acids. With 2 bases removed from V and 2 bases from J, the gap between germline ends came to 10 bases. CDR3 sequence: CASSPVQSAYEQYF. For the CDR3, the DNA is TGTGCCAGCTCACCAGTTCAGTCTGCCTACGAGCAGTACTTC.

This clone was counted a single time. V gene TRBV6-5 combines with J gene TRBJ2-7; D may be TRBD1 (6 bases). CDR1 and CDR2 (germline): MNHEY, SVGAGI. The CDR3 covers 13 residues. Trimming left V 8 bases short and J 3 bases short, with 14 bases between. CDR3: CASGGWRNYEQYF. CDR3 in DNA: TGTGCCAGCGGGGGCTGGAGAAACTACGAGCAGTACTTC.

CDR3 sequence: CASSQVGGPADTQYF. CDR3 nucleotide sequence: TGCGCCAGCAGCCAAGTCGGGGGGCCGGCAGATACGCAGTATTTT. The V gene is TRBV4-3, the J gene TRBJ2-3; D may be TRBD2 (7 bases). V shed 1 base and J shed 4 bases, with 12 bases lying between them. The CDR3 contains 15 residues. Germline V gives CDR1 LGHNA, CDR2 YSLEER.

The chain joins TRBV6-1 to TRBJ1-1; D remains ambiguous. Germline values: CDR1 MNHNS, CDR2 SASEGT. The CDR3 contains 14 residues. V was shortened by 2 bases and J by 1 base, with 8 bases between the two germline ends. Written as DNA, the CDR3 is TGTGCCAGCAGTGAATCTATTACGAACACTGAAGCTTTCTTT. Encoded protein: CASSESITNTEAFF.

The chain employs TRBV11-3 and TRBJ2-1, with D possibly being TRBD2 (7 bases). Germline V gives CDR1 SGHNT, CDR2 YENEEA. Trimming removed 1 base at V and 2 bases at J, with 12 bases between. The CDR3 runs 16 residues. The CDR3 coding sequence is TGTGCCAGCAGCTTAGGGGAGGGGGGGCCCTACAATGAGCAGTTCTTC. Its translation: CASSLGEGGPYNEQFF.

The chain carries TRBV24-1 and TRBJ2-1, with D possibly matching TRBD1 (6 bases). V lost 9 bases, J lost 4 bases, and 24 bases lay in between. The CDR3 loop spans 17 amino acids. CDR1 and CDR2 from the germline V gene are KGHDR and SFDVKD. The CDR3 is CATARDKPRIEYNEQFF. CDR3 sequence (DNA): TGTGCCACCGCTCGGGACAAGCCCCGAATTGAATACAATGAGCAGTTCTTC.

The chain uses TRBV4-3 and TRBJ1-1, with D perhaps TRBD1 (6 bases). The CDR3 length is 14 residues. V lost 0 bases to trimming and J lost 4 bases, with 9 bases between them. The V gene's germline CDR1 is LGHNA and CDR2 YSLEER. Written as DNA, the CDR3 is TGCGCCAGCAGCCAAGATAGGGACACCACTGAAGCTTTCTTT. It is translated as CASSQDRDTTEAFF.

The chain uses TRBV6-5 and TRBJ1-4; 7 positions match TRBD1. CDR3 length: 14 residues. CDR1 is MNHEY and CDR2 is SVGAGI in the germline V gene. The junction had 5 bases not matched to a gene; V was cut back by 5 bases and J by 5 bases. The CDR3 DNA is TGTGCCAGCAGTACGGGACAGCCAAATGAAAAACTGTTTTTT. Translated, it gives CASSTGQPNEKLFF.

The count of this clone is one. The CDR3 here is CASSWGPGANYGYTF. As DNA, the CDR3 is TGTGCCAGCAGCTGGGGGCCCGGAGCTAACTATGGCTACACCTTC. This rearrangement joins TRBV5-6 to TRBJ1-2, with a tentative D call TRBD1 (6 bases). The CDR3 is 15 amino acids. V shed 3 bases and J shed 0 bases, with 12 bases lying between them. The germline V gene has CDR1 SGHDT and CDR2 YYEEEE. Full variable domain (missing parts from reference TRBV5-6 and TRBJ1-2): DAGVTQSPTHLIKTRGQQVTLRCSPKSGHDTVSWYQQALGQGPQFIFQYYEEEERQRGNFPDRFSGHQFPNYSSELNVNALLLGDSALYLCASSWGPGANYGYTFGSGTRLTVV.